The sequence of this T cell receptor (beta chain) was determined in a study of T cell responses to AZD1222 COVID-19 vaccine. Study information: Some second doses came at about 4 weeks and others at about 12 weeks; these were pooled. The study's findings and limits: The study found vaccine-associated CD4 TCRs spanning spike, dominant at 160-218 and 743-854. An increase in Spike-specific TCR breadth and depth was observed after two AZD1222 doses.

Of note for this clone: The target antigen is unknown.

This CDR3 spans 16 amino acids. Per the germline V gene, CDR1 is LGHNA and CDR2 is YSLEER. V lost 0 bases and J 6 bases, leaving 18 bases between the germline ends. Sequencing used immunoSEQ multiplex PCR; TCRdb keeps in-frame clones, though not all of them. The table shows almost 65,000 clones, with roughly 84% occurring only once. The sequencing here drew on peripheral blood, taken on day 0 of AZD1222 vaccination. The V call is TRBV4-3, the J call TRBJ2-7; tentatively, D is TRBD2 (6 bases). This sequence originates from an adult in good health. The CDR3 nucleotides are TGCGCCAGCAGCCAAGATTTCGGAGAAGGGGAGGTCGAGCAGTACTTC. As protein: CASSQDFGEGEVEQYF.